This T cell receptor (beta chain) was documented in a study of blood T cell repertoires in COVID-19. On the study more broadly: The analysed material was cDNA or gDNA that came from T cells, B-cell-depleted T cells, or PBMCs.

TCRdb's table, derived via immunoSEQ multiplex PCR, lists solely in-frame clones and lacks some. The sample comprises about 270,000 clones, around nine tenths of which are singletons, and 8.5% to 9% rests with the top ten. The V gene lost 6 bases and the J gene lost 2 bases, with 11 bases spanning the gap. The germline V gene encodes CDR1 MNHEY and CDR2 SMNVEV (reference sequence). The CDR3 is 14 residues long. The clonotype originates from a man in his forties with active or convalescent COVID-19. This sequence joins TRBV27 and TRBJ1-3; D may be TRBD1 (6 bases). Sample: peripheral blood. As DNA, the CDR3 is TGTGCCAGCAGACTGCAGGGGACTGGAAACACCATATATTTT. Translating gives CASRLQGTGNTIYF.